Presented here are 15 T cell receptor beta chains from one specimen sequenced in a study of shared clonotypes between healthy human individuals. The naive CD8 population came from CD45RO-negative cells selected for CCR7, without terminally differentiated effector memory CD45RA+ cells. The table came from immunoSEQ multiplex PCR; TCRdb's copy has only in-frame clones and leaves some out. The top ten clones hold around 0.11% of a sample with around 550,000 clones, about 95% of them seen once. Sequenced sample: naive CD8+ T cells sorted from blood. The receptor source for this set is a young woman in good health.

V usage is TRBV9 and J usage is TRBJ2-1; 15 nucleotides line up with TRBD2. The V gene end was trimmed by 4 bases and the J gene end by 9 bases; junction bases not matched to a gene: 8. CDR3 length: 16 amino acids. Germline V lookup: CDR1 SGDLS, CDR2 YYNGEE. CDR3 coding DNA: TGTGCCAGCAGCCCGGGGACTAGCGGGGGGTTCGGTGAGCAGTTCTTC. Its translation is CASSPGTSGGFGEQFF.

The CDR3 nucleotides read TGTGCCAGCAGGATGGATGGGGGGAGAGGCTACACCTTC. It codes for CASRMDGGRGYTF. The chain carries TRBV28 and TRBJ1-2, with D perhaps TRBD1 (5 bases). The germline V gene has CDR1 MDHEN and CDR2 SYDVKM. V lost 6 bases to trimming and J lost 8 bases, with 16 bases between them. This CDR3 comprises 13 residues.

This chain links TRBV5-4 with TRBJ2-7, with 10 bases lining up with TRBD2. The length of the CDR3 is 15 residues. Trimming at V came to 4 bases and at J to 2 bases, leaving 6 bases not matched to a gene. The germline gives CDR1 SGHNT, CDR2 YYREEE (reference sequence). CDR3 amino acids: CASSQTSGYTYEQYF. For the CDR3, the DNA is TGTGCCAGCAGCCAGACTAGCGGGTATACCTACGAGCAGTACTTC.

Here the CDR3 reads CASSLAGDITGEAFF. In nucleotides, the CDR3 is TGTGCCAGCAGCTTGGCCGGCGACATCACTGGTGAAGCTTTCTTT. The chain couples TRBV5-4 to TRBJ1-1; D call uncertain. CDR3 size: 15 residues. Trimming cost V 0 bases and J 7 bases, with 16 bases left between them. Germline CDR1 and CDR2: SGHNT and YYREEE (reference sequence). The variable domain in full, completed from reference TRBV5-4 and TRBJ1-1, reads ETGVTQSPTHLIKTRGQQVTLRCSSQSGHNTVSWYQQALGQGPQFIFQYYREEENGRGNFPPRFSGLQFPNYSSELNVNALELDDSALYLCASSLAGDITGEAFFGQGTRLTVV.

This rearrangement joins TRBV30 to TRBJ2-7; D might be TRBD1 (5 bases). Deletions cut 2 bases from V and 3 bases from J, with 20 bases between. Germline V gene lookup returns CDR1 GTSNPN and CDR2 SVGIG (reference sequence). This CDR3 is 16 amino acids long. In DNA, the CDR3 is TGTGCCTGGAGTTCCGCTGGACACCTCTCGATCTACGAGCAGTACTTC. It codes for CAWSSAGHLSIYEQYF.

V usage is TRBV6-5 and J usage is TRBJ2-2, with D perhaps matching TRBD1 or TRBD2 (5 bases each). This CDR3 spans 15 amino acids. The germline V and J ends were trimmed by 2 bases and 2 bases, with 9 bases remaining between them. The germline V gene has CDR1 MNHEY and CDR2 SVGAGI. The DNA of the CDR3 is TGTGCCAGCAGTTACGGGACGGTAAACACCGGGGAGCTGTTTTTT. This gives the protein CASSYGTVNTGELFF.

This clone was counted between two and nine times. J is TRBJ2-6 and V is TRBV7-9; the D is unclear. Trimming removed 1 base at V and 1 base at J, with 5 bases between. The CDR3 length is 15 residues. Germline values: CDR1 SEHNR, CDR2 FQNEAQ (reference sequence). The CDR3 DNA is TGTGCCAGCAGCTTAGGTCTTTCTGGGGCCAACGTCCTGACTTTC. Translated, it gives CASSLGLSGANVLTF.

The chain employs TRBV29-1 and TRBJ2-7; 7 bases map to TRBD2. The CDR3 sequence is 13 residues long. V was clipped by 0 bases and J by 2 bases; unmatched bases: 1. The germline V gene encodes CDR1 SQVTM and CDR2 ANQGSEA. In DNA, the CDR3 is TGCAGCGTTGAAGATGGACTAGCCTACGAGCAGTACTTC. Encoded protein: CSVEDGLAYEQYF.

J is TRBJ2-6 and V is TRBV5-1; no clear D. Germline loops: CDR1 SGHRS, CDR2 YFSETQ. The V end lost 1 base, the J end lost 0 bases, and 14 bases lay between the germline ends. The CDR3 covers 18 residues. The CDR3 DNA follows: TGCGCCAGCAGCTTGCAAACAGAAATCTACTCTGGGGCCAACGTCCTGACTTTC. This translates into CASSLQTEIYSGANVLTF.

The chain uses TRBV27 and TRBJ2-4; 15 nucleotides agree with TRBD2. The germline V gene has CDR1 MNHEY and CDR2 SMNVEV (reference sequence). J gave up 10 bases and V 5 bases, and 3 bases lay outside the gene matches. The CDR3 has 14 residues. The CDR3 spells CASSPGTSGRIQYF. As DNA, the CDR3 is TGTGCCAGCAGTCCCGGGACTAGCGGGAGGATTCAGTACTTC.

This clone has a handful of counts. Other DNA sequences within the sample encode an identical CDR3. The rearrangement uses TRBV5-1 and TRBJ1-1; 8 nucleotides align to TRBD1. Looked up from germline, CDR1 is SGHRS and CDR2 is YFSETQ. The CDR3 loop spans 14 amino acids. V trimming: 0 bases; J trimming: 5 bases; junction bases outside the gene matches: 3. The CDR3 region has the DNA TGCGCCAGCAGCTTGGGACAGGGGAGGACTGAAGCTTTCTTT. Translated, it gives CASSLGQGRTEAFF.

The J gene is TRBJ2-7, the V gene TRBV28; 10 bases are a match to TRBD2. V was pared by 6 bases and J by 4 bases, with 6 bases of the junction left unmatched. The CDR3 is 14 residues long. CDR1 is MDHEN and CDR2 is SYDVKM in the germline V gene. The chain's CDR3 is CASRLAGVGYEQYF. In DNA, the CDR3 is TGTGCCAGCAGGCTAGCGGGAGTAGGGTACGAGCAGTACTTC.

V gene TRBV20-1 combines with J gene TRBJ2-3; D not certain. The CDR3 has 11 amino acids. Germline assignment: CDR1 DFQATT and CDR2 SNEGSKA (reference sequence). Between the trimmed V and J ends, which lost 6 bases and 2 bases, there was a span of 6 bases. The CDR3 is CSAPPTDTQYF. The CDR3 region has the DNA TGCAGTGCCCCCCCCACAGATACGCAGTATTTT.

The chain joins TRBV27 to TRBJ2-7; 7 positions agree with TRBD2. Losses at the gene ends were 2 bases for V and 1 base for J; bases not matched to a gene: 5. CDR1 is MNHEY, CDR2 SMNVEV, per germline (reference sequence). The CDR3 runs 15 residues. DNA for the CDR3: TGTGCCAGCAGTTTAGCTAGCGGTATTTCCTACGAGCAGTACTTC. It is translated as CASSLASGISYEQYF.

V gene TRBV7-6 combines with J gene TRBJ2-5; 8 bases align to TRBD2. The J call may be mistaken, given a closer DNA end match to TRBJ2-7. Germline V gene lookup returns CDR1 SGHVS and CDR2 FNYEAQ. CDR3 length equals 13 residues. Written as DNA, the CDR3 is TGTGCCAGCAGCACTAGCGGAGCCTACGAGCAGTACTTC. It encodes CASSTSGAYEQYF.